The next 17 T cell receptor beta chains were all read from a single sample in a study of naive and memory T cell subsets. An equimolar mix of two oligonucleotides served as the beta constant-region primer for TRBC1 and TRBC2. One entry per CDR3 protein, called by TCRdb with MiXCR from the UMI-ligation and nested PCR reads. The repertoire holds 21,000 or so distinct CDR3 sequences, with roughly 9.6% as singletons. Material for sequencing was central memory CD8+ T cells from blood. Every receptor here comes from a human donor in good health.

This rearrangement joins TRBV11-1 to TRBJ2-1; no reliable D call. Germline CDR1 reads SGHAT; CDR2 reads FQDESV (reference sequence). The CDR3 length is 14 residues. V was shortened by 1 base and J by 9 bases, with 13 bases between the two germline ends. The DNA of the CDR3 is TGTGCCAGCAGCTTAGTGGCACAGACTCTTGAGCAGTTCTTC. Translated: CASSLVAQTLEQFF.

This clonotype has a count of ten or more. This rearrangement joins TRBV25-1 to TRBJ2-2, with no clear D. The CDR3 is 13 amino acids. The germline V gene has CDR1 MGHDK and CDR2 SYGVNS. The V end lost 4 bases, the J end lost 4 bases, and 7 bases lay between the germline ends. The CDR3 is CASSAWGTGELFF. The CDR3 coding sequence is TGTGCCAGCAGTGCATGGGGCACCGGGGAGCTGTTTTTT.

This clonotype was seen more than once but under ten times. The chain uses TRBV20-1 and TRBJ1-1; D might be TRBD1 (5 bases). CDR3 length: 12 amino acids. Germline V gene data show CDR1 as DFQATT and CDR2 as SNEGSKA (reference sequence). The V end was cut by 3 bases, the J end by 10 bases, with 15 bases between. The CDR3 bases are TGCAGTGCTAGGGGGCGGGAGCCTTCAGCTTTCTTT. This encodes CSARGREPSAFF.

This clonotype showed up just a few times. V is TRBV18 and J is TRBJ2-1; 13 bases agree with TRBD2. The CDR3 is 16 amino acids. The V and J ends lost 4 bases and 5 bases, in that order; junction bases with no gene match: 5. Germline V CDR1 and CDR2: KGHSH, LQKENI. As DNA, the CDR3 is TGTGCCAGCTCACTTTCGACTAGCGGGGGGAACAATGAGCAGTTCTTC. Protein product: CASSLSTSGGNNEQFF. The complete variable domain, with remaining parts taken from reference TRBV18 and TRBJ2-1, reads NAGVMQNPRHLVRRRGQEARLRCSPMKGHSHVYWYRQLPEEGLKFMVYLQKENIIDESGMPKERFSAEFPKEGPSILRIQQVVRGDSAAYFCASSLSTSGGNNEQFFGPGTRLTVL.

This clonotype was detected many times. Written as DNA, the CDR3 is TGTGCCAGCTCACCGGAAAAGGGGGGGAGCTATGGCTACACCTTC. Translation: CASSPEKGGSYGYTF. The chain joins TRBV18 to TRBJ1-2, with a weak D call TRBD1 (6 bases). The CDR3 sequence is 15 residues long. Between the trimmed V and J ends, which lost 3 bases and 4 bases, there was a span of 15 bases. Germline CDR1 reads KGHSH; CDR2 reads LQKENI.

DNA of the CDR3: TGTGCCACAAGCGGGGCTTGGTTATCCAATGAGCAGTTCTTC. Protein sequence: CATSGAWLSNEQFF. The rearrangement links TRBV28 to TRBJ2-1; 7 nucleotides match TRBD2. The germline V gene has CDR1 MDHEN and CDR2 SYDVKM. Trimming took 10 bases from V and 6 from J; bases not matched to a gene: 12. The CDR3 extends over 14 amino acids.

The chain joins TRBV24-1 to TRBJ2-1; D gene ambiguous. The CDR3 contains 13 residues. Germline V gives CDR1 KGHDR, CDR2 SFDVKD. Trimming stripped 2 bases from V and 8 bases from J, with 9 bases between. The CDR3 nucleotides read TGTGCCACCAGTGATTGGGATGGCGATGAGCAGTTCTTC. It encodes CATSDWDGDEQFF.

The sample holds a few counts of this clonotype. J is TRBJ1-1 and V is TRBV15, with TRBD1 matching over 12 bases. CDR3 length: 15 amino acids. Germline V gene data show CDR1 as LNHNV and CDR2 as YYDKDF (reference sequence). J gave up 0 bases and V 5 bases, and 1 base lay outside the gene matches. CDR3 sequence reads: CATSRDRGLNTEAFF. The CDR3 nucleotides are TGTGCCACCAGCCGGGACAGGGGGCTGAACACTGAAGCTTTCTTT.

The gene calls are TRBV7-9 and TRBJ1-2, with TRBD1 identical over 10 bases. CDR1 is SEHNR and CDR2 is FQNEAQ in the germline V gene (reference sequence). The CDR3 totals 17 residues. V gave up 3 bases and J gave up 3 bases; unmatched junction bases: 10. This CDR3 reads CASSLGDRGGEDYGYTF. DNA for the CDR3: TGTGCCAGCAGCTTGGGGGACAGGGGCGGAGAAGACTATGGCTACACCTTC.

There are many counts of this clonotype. J is TRBJ2-7 and V is TRBV7-9; 12 bases agree with TRBD1. After removal of 5 bases from V and 6 bases from J, the junction contained 11 bases not matched to a gene. The CDR3 consists of 16 residues. Germline V gene sequence: CDR1 SEHNR, CDR2 FQNEAQ (reference sequence). The CDR3 is CASSNPGTGGSGEQYF. CDR3 DNA: TGTGCCAGCAGCAACCCCGGGACAGGGGGCTCGGGCGAGCAGTACTTC.

This clonotype showed up many times. V and J are TRBV28 and TRBJ2-1, with D possibly matching TRBD2 (7 bases). Germline values: CDR1 MDHEN, CDR2 SYDVKM. V was cut by 5 bases and J by 8 bases, with 19 bases left in between. CDR3 length: 15 amino acids. CDR3 coding DNA: TGTGCCAGCAGTCCGGAGAGGGGGAGGGGATATGAGCAGTTCTTC. It specifies CASSPERGRGYEQFF.

The chain employs TRBV20-1 and TRBJ2-5; D may match TRBD1 or TRBD2 (5 bases each). CDR3 size: 15 residues. Germline V gene lookup returns CDR1 DFQATT and CDR2 SNEGSKA (reference sequence). Deletions cut 5 bases from V and 1 base from J, with 17 bases between. This CDR3 reads CSAGPGRAVQETQYF. CDR3 DNA: TGCAGTGCTGGTCCGGGACGAGCGGTCCAAGAGACCCAGTACTTC.

The chain uses TRBV13 and TRBJ2-1; 12 bases agree with TRBD2. Germline CDR1 PRHDT, CDR2 FYEKMQ (reference sequence). The trim removed 5 bases at V and 2 bases at J, leaving 4 bases unmatched. CDR3 length: 16 amino acids. The DNA of the CDR3 is TGTGCCAGCAGCGCACCTAGCGGGAGGGCCTACAATGAGCAGTTCTTC. It is translated as CASSAPSGRAYNEQFF.

This clonotype was recorded at least ten times. J is TRBJ2-2 and V is TRBV4-3; the match to TRBD1 covers 9 bases. Germline CDR1 LGHNA, CDR2 YSLEER. CDR3 length: 16 amino acids. Trimming at V came to 0 bases and at J to 5 bases, leaving 4 bases not matched to a gene. The CDR3 nucleotides are TGCGCCAGCAGCCAAGATCGGGACAGGGTTACCGGGGAGCTGTTTTTT. Its translation: CASSQDRDRVTGELFF.

A few counts support this clonotype. The chain couples TRBV27 to TRBJ2-2, with D hard to call. The germline CDR1 and CDR2 sequences are MNHEY and SMNVEV (reference sequence). This CDR3 has 14 amino acids. V dropped 7 bases and J dropped 6 bases, with 15 bases sitting between them. CDR3 coding DNA: TGTGCCAGCACCGTCGTGGGGTCGGCCGGGGAGCTGTTTTTT. Translation: CASTVVGSAGELFF.

This clonotype turned up a few times. The CDR3 bases are TGTGCCAGCAGCACCCAGGTTTCCTCTGGGGCCAACGTCCTGACTTTC. Residues: CASSTQVSSGANVLTF. V is TRBV21-1 and J is TRBJ2-6. TRBV21-1 counts as a pseudogene. The CDR3 spans 16 residues.

This clonotype was counted a few times. V gene TRBV7-9 combines with J gene TRBJ2-2; D not resolved. V was cut by 0 bases and J by 4 bases, with 9 bases left in between. The germline CDR1 and CDR2 sequences are SEHNR and FQNEAQ (reference sequence). The CDR3 sequence is 15 residues long. The CDR3 region is CASSLALDATGELFF. In DNA form, the CDR3 reads TGTGCCAGCAGCTTAGCGCTTGACGCCACCGGGGAGCTGTTTTTT. The full variable domain, its missing parts supplied by reference TRBV7-9 and TRBJ2-2, is DTGVSQNPRHKITKRGQNVTFRCDPISEHNRLYWYRQTLGQGPEFLTYFQNEAQLEKSRLLSDRFSAERPKGSFSTLEIQRTEQGDSAMYLCASSLALDATGELFFGEGSRLTVL.